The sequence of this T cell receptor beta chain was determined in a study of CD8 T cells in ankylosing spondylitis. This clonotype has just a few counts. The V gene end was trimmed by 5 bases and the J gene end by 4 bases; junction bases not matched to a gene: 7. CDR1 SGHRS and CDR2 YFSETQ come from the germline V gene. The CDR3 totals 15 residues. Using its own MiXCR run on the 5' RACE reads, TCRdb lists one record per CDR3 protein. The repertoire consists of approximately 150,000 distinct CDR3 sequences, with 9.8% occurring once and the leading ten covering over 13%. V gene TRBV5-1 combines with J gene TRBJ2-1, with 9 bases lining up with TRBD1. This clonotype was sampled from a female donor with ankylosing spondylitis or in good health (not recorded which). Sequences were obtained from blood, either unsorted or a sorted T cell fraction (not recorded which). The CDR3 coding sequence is TGCGCCAGCAGTTCCCGGGACAGGGAATACAATGAGCAGTTCTTC. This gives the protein CASSSRDREYNEQFF.